Below, 32 T cell receptor beta chains from the same sample are listed, as sequenced in a study of blood T cells in healthy people across ages (dated by TCRdb to the mid-2010s). The library relied on 5' RACE. The data were produced on an Illumina HiSeq 2500. A second PCR of 7 to 11 cycles was performed with a sample-barcoded 5' primer and a J-beta primer mix. In TCRdb, the public reads were trimmed at Q25 with fastp and aligned with MiXCR, with productive beta chains retained. Here each entry gathers all rows of one CDR3 protein and keeps the most common genes and DNA. The sample profile shows approximately 350,000 distinct CDR3 sequences; 45% to 65% of them were found once. The ten largest clones take up roughly 51% of the sample. The sample taken for sequencing was blood. These receptors were taken from a man between 60 and 75 years old in good health.

The chain couples TRBV4-2 to TRBJ2-7; possibly TRBD2 for D (6 bases). Germline lookup yields CDR1 LGHNA and CDR2 YNFKEQ. V gave up 3 bases and J gave up 7 bases, with 19 bases separating them. The CDR3 consists of 15 residues. The CDR3 bases are TGTGCCAGCAGCCAGGACGGGAGAGGATGGGATGAGCAGTACTTC. Translated: CASSQDGRGWDEQYF.

V gene TRBV10-3 combines with J gene TRBJ1-2; D possibly corresponds to TRBD1 (6 bases). Trimming left V 2 bases short and J 7 bases short, with 11 bases between. Germline CDR1 ENHRY, CDR2 SYGVKD. The CDR3 is made up of 13 amino acids. The CDR3 reads CAISENRAGGYTF. DNA for the CDR3: TGTGCCATCAGTGAGAACAGGGCCGGTGGCTACACCTTC.

The V gene is TRBV29-1, the J gene TRBJ2-5, with a possible D match to TRBD2 (6 bases). Between the trimmed V and J ends, which lost 7 bases and 13 bases, there was a span of 13 bases. The CDR3 has 9 residues. From germline, CDR1 is SQVTM and CDR2 ANQGSEA. This CDR3 is CSAGTEGYF. The CDR3, as DNA: TGCAGCGCTGGGACTGAGGGGTACTTC.

The J gene is TRBJ2-7, the V gene TRBV6-2 or TRBV6-3; D remains ambiguous. The CDR3 sequence is 14 residues long. V was clipped by 2 bases and J by 3 bases, with 11 bases between them. Germline V lookup: CDR1 MNHEY, CDR2 SVGEGT. CDR3 protein: CASSYGETYYEQYF. CDR3 sequence (DNA): TGTGCCAGCAGTTACGGGGAAACCTACTACGAGCAGTACTTC.

Comment on this clonotype: At one end the junction does not follow the germline gene, possibly because of a read error. The chain employs TRBV19 and TRBJ1-2; 8 bases are shared with TRBD1. This CDR3 contains 16 residues. Germline V gene lookup returns CDR1 LNHDA and CDR2 SQIVND (reference sequence). DNA of the CDR3: TGTGCCAGTCGTATCGCCGGGACAGGATATAACTATGGCTACACCTTC. Translated: CASRIAGTGYNYGYTF.

The chain employs TRBV12-3 or TRBV12-4 and TRBJ2-7; the D gene is possibly TRBD2 (5 bases). V lost 4 bases and J lost 2, with 18 bases in between. The CDR3 length is 16 residues. The CDR3 sequence is CASSSYARGSTYEQYF. For the CDR3, the DNA is TGTGCCAGCAGTTCCTATGCTCGGGGAAGCACCTACGAGCAGTACTTC.

The V and J genes are TRBV4-3 and TRBJ2-3, with 11 bases aligning to TRBD2. The CDR3 loop spans 15 amino acids. Germline CDR1 and CDR2: LGHNA and YSLEER. V was pared by 3 bases and J by 4 bases, with 3 bases of the junction left unmatched. CDR3 coding DNA: TGCGCCAGCAGCCAGGAGGGACTAGCGGCAGATACGCAGTATTTT. Its protein product is CASSQEGLAADTQYF.

This clonotype was recorded many times. The DNA for the CDR3 is TGTGCCAGCAGTTTGGGGGGCGCCCTCTACGAGCAGTACTTC. This codes for CASSLGGALYEQYF. J is TRBJ2-7 and V is TRBV28; perhaps D is TRBD1 or TRBD2 (6 bases each). There are 14 residues in the CDR3. Per the germline V gene, CDR1 is MDHEN and CDR2 is SYDVKM. Trimming took 3 bases from V and 3 from J, leaving 12 bases between them.

J is TRBJ2-3 and V is TRBV7-2; D uncertain. With 5 bases removed from V and 5 bases from J, the gap between germline ends came to 8 bases. The germline gives CDR1 SGHTA, CDR2 FQGNSA. This CDR3 has 12 residues. CDR3 DNA sequence: TGTGCCAGCAGCCATCGGGTAGATACGCAGTATTTT. Its translation is CASSHRVDTQYF. Combining the CDR3 with reference TRBV7-2 and TRBJ2-3 gives the whole variable domain GAGVSQSPSNKVTEKGKDVELRCDPISGHTALYWYRQSLGQGLEFLIYFQGNSAPDKSGLPSDRFSAERTGGSVSTLTIQRTQQEDSAVYLCASSHRVDTQYFGPGTRLTVL.

J is TRBJ2-3 and V is TRBV7-2, with 11 bases lining up with TRBD1. V shed 5 bases, J shed 4 bases, and the junction held 5 bases outside the gene matches. The CDR3 loop spans 15 amino acids. The germline V gene has CDR1 SGHTA and CDR2 FQGNSA. The CDR3 reads CASSGQGALADTQYF. The CDR3 region has the DNA TGTGCCAGCAGCGGACAGGGGGCCCTAGCAGATACGCAGTATTTT.

The rearrangement joins TRBV29-1 to TRBJ2-7; D is unresolved. Germline V gene data show CDR1 as SQVTM and CDR2 as ANQGSEA. The CDR3 loop spans 12 amino acids. Trimming pared 7 bases from V and 6 bases from J, leaving 16 bases between. The CDR3 sequence is CSAVGIRAEQYF. In DNA form, the CDR3 reads TGCAGCGCCGTAGGGATTCGGGCCGAGCAGTACTTC.

This clonotype was observed a handful of times. The CDR3 loop is CASSFGRGNNEQFF. In DNA form, the CDR3 reads TGTGCCAGCAGCTTCGGGCGGGGGAACAATGAGCAGTTCTTC. The chain has TRBV11-3 and TRBJ2-1; 7 nucleotides match TRBD2. V dropped 3 bases and J dropped 5; count of bases not matched to a gene: 4. The germline V gene encodes CDR1 SGHNT and CDR2 YENEEA. The CDR3 is made up of 14 amino acids.

CDR3: CASSVEQGQQYF. The CDR3 DNA follows: TGTGCCAGCAGCGTAGAACAGGGACAGCAGTACTTC. The chain couples TRBV9 to TRBJ2-7; D might be TRBD1 (6 bases). V lost 0 bases and J lost 8, with 9 bases in between. The CDR3 runs 12 residues. Germline lookup yields CDR1 SGDLS and CDR2 YYNGEE.

CDR3 amino acids: CASSQFQQGGDYGYTF. CDR3 DNA sequence: TGTGCCAGCAGCCAATTCCAACAGGGGGGAGACTATGGCTACACCTTC. This chain joins TRBV4-2 and TRBJ1-2; 8 positions match TRBD1. Looked up from germline, CDR1 is LGHNA and CDR2 is YNFKEQ. Unmatched junction bases numbered 8, after V lost 2 bases and J lost 3 bases. The CDR3 has 16 residues.

In this sample, this clonotype turned up once. The rearrangement joins TRBV11-2 to TRBJ1-2; D not resolved. CDR3 length: 14 residues. The V gene's germline CDR1 is SGHAT and CDR2 FQNNGV. The ends were cut back, 0 bases at V and 4 bases at J, with 9 bases in the middle. CDR3 sequence reads: CASSLDTNRYGYTF. For the CDR3, the DNA is TGTGCCAGCAGCTTAGATACAAACCGCTATGGCTACACCTTC. Variable domain in full (rest from reference TRBV11-2 and TRBJ1-2): EAGVAQSPRYKIIEKRQSVAFWCNPISGHATLYWYQQILGQGPKLLIQFQNNGVVDDSQLPKDRFSAERLKGVDSTLKIQPAKLEDSAVYLCASSLDTNRYGYTFGSGTRLTVV.

This clonotype has more than one count but fewer than ten. V gene TRBV27 combines with J gene TRBJ1-4; 9 nucleotides match TRBD1. CDR1 is MNHEY and CDR2 is SMNVEV in the germline V gene (reference sequence). The CDR3 contains 16 residues. The junction had 7 bases not matched to a gene; V was cut back by 6 bases and J by 2 bases. The CDR3 region has the DNA TGTGCCAGCAGCCGACAGGGGGGAACTACTAATGAAAAACTGTTTTTT. Protein product: CASSRQGGTTNEKLFF.

This clonotype was recorded at least ten times. The chain links TRBV20-1 to TRBJ2-7, with D possibly matching TRBD1 (5 bases). The CDR3 loop spans 12 amino acids. Deletions cut 2 bases from V and 2 bases from J, with 7 bases between. Germline CDR1 is DFQATT and CDR2 is SNEGSKA (reference sequence). The CDR3 region has the DNA TGCAGTGCTAGACAGGGTACCTACGAGCAGTACTTC. Translated: CSARQGTYEQYF.

Only one count was recorded for this clonotype. This sequence joins TRBV5-6 and TRBJ2-7; weak D call: TRBD2 (5 bases). The CDR3 has 15 amino acids. Germline V gene data show CDR1 as SGHDT and CDR2 as YYEEEE. V lost 1 base and J lost 0, with 11 bases in between. The chain's CDR3 is CASSLSPAVSYEQYF. Written as DNA, the CDR3 is TGTGCCAGCAGCTTGTCGCCAGCGGTCTCCTACGAGCAGTACTTC.

The J gene is TRBJ2-6, the V gene TRBV5-1; 12 bases match TRBD1. CDR1 SGHRS and CDR2 YFSETQ come from the germline V gene. V gave up 4 bases and J gave up 4 bases; unmatched junction bases: 6. The CDR3 has 17 residues. This CDR3 is CASSPGQGAVGANVLTF. CDR3 nucleotide sequence: TGCGCCAGCAGCCCGGGACAGGGGGCGGTCGGGGCCAACGTCCTGACTTTC.

The rearrangement joins TRBV12-3 or TRBV12-4 to TRBJ2-1; D is uncertain. This CDR3 contains 12 residues. The V end was cut by 2 bases, the J end by 10 bases, with 9 bases between. The CDR3 sequence: CASSLIRLEQFF. In DNA, the CDR3 is TGTGCCAGCAGTTTAATCCGCTTAGAGCAGTTCTTC.

As regards this clonotype: A much larger clone lies a single base off, so this may be a read error. The rearrangement uses TRBV7-3 and TRBJ2-3, with 8 positions matching TRBD2. CDR1 and CDR2 (germline): SGHTA, FQGTGA. The CDR3 is made up of 14 amino acids. The CDR3 sequence: CASSGAGGQDTQSF. The CDR3 region has the DNA TGTGCCTCTTCGGGGGCGGGAGGACAAGATACGCAGTCTTTT.

The chain employs TRBV29-1 and TRBJ2-4, with no clear D. This CDR3 has 15 amino acids. Germline-derived CDR1 and CDR2 are SQVTM and ANQGSEA. The V end lost 4 bases, the J end lost 0 bases, and 13 bases lay between the germline ends. CDR3 in DNA: TGCAGCGTTGGGGGTGGGGATCCAGCCAAAAACATTCAGTACTTC. Protein sequence: CSVGGGDPAKNIQYF.

V usage is TRBV20-1 and J usage is TRBJ1-2; no definite D call. This CDR3 is built from 11 residues. CDR1 DFQATT and CDR2 SNEGSKA come from the germline V gene (reference sequence). Between the trimmed V and J ends, which lost 2 bases and 7 bases, there was a span of 8 bases. Here the CDR3 reads CSARWGSGYTF. The DNA for the CDR3 is TGCAGTGCTAGATGGGGAAGTGGCTACACCTTC.

The chain employs TRBV7-2 and TRBJ2-1, with D perhaps matching TRBD1 or TRBD2 (8 bases each). Germline V lookup: CDR1 SGHTA, CDR2 FQGNSA. Trimming stripped 5 bases from V and 3 bases from J, with 14 bases between. The CDR3 runs 15 residues. In DNA, the CDR3 is TGTGCCAGCAGCCCGGGGGGGACAGGCTACAATGAGCAGTTCTTC. Protein product: CASSPGGTGYNEQFF.

CDR3: CASSLGDRRDADTQYF. The CDR3 bases are TGCGCCAGCAGCTTGGGGGATCGGAGGGACGCAGATACGCAGTATTTT. The rearrangement links TRBV5-1 to TRBJ2-3; tentative D call: TRBD2 (6 bases). The CDR3 is 16 residues long. The V gene's germline CDR1 is SGHRS and CDR2 YFSETQ. Trimming shortened V by 0 bases and J by 4 bases, and 15 bases separated the two germline ends.

The chain is built from TRBV5-1 and TRBJ1-1; D not certain. V was trimmed by 4 bases and J by 1 base, leaving 17 bases between them. CDR1 is SGHRS and CDR2 is YFSETQ in the germline V gene. The CDR3 is 16 amino acids. CDR3 region: CASSPPVEGGNTEAFF. DNA of the CDR3: TGCGCCAGCAGCCCCCCAGTGGAAGGCGGGAACACTGAAGCTTTCTTT.

This clonotype was observed a handful of times. The chain combines TRBV7-2 with TRBJ1-6, with TRBD1 matching over 11 bases. Trimming at V came to 2 bases and at J to 3 bases, leaving 3 bases not matched to a gene. The CDR3 consists of 17 residues. Germline lookup yields CDR1 SGHTA and CDR2 FQGNSA. CDR3 sequence: CASSLRGTGGYNSPLHF. Here the CDR3 DNA reads TGTGCCAGCAGCTTAAGGGGGACAGGGGGCTATAATTCACCCCTCCACTTT.

This clonotype was counted only a few times. This sequence joins TRBV10-1 and TRBJ2-1, with D perhaps TRBD1 or TRBD2 (5 bases each). The CDR3 spans 16 residues. Germline values: CDR1 WNHNN, CDR2 SYGVQD (reference sequence). V lost 3 bases and J 6 bases, leaving 18 bases between the germline ends. CDR3 bases: TGCGCCAGCAGTGAAGTTGAGGGGTCTGGTCCCAATGAGCAGTTCTTC. This translates into CASSEVEGSGPNEQFF.

The V and J genes are TRBV21-1 and TRBJ1-5; the table names TRBD1, a call not compared with the DNA. TRBV21-1 is a recognized pseudogene. CDR3 length equals 16 residues. CDR3 in DNA: TGTGCCAGCAGCATACAGGGGGCGAAGGACAATCAGCCCCAGCATTTT. It specifies CASSIQGAKDNQPQHF.

The chain employs TRBV9 and TRBJ2-1; D gene ambiguous. This CDR3 has 11 amino acids. Trimming shortened V by 3 bases and J by 13 bases, and 11 bases separated the two germline ends. CDR1 is SGDLS and CDR2 is YYNGEE in the germline V gene. CDR3 in amino acids: CASSAAVGQFF. In DNA form, the CDR3 reads TGTGCCAGCAGCGCGGCAGTCGGACAGTTCTTC.

V gene TRBV19 combines with J gene TRBJ2-5; 9 bases map to TRBD2. The J call could be wrong; TRBJ2-7 is a better fit for the DNA end. The CDR3 has 15 amino acids. Germline-derived CDR1 and CDR2 are LNHDA and SQIVND (reference sequence). CDR3 residues: CASSTGRAGGYEQYF. CDR3 nucleotides: TGTGCCAGTAGTACCGGACGAGCGGGAGGCTACGAGCAGTACTTC.

The chain has TRBV9 and TRBJ1-2; a possible D gene is TRBD1 (6 bases). The germline V gene has CDR1 SGDLS and CDR2 YYNGEE. The CDR3 has 15 amino acids. V was trimmed by 3 bases and J by 4 bases, leaving 16 bases between them. CDR3 nucleotide sequence: TGTGCCAGCAGCGAACGCGAACAGGGTCTCTATGGCTACACCTTC. Protein sequence: CASSEREQGLYGYTF.